The clone carrying this T cell receptor (beta chain) was detected many times. Its antigen is undetermined. V lost 0 bases and J 6 bases, leaving 6 bases between the germline ends. The CDR3 contains 13 residues. CDR1 is MNHEY and CDR2 is SVGAGI in the germline V gene. The unsorted libraries had their origin in 2 million PBMCs stored at -80 C. This entry comes from a study of neurological immune-mediated disorders. Study-level findings and limits: The greatest degree of TCR clonal expansion was observed in HTLV-1-associated myelopathy, with the lowest in multiple sclerosis, below that of healthy controls.

Each CDR3 protein gets one entry after TCRdb re-called the 5' RACE reads with MiXCR. The sample consists of 100,000 or so distinct CDR3 sequences, 3.5% to 4% of them appearing once. The chain employs TRBV6-5 and TRBJ2-1, with D unresolved. The sequence came from a woman aged 18-29 years with multiple sclerosis. The sequenced sample consisted of PBMCs. In DNA, the CDR3 is TGTGCCAGCAGTTACTCGACTCGCAATGAGCAGTTCTTC. It specifies CASSYSTRNEQFF.